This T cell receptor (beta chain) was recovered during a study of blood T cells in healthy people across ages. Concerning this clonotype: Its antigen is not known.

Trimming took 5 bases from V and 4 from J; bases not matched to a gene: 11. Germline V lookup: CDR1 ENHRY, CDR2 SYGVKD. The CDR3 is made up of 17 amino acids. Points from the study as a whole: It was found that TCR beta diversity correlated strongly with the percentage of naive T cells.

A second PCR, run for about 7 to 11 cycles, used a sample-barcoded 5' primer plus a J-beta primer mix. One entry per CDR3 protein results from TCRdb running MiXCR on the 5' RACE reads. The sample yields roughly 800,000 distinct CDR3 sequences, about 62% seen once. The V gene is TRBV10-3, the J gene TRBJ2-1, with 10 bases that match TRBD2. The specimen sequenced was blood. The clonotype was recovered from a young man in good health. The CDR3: CAISPPERGGSYNEQFF. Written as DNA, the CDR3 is TGTGCCATCAGTCCTCCGGAGCGGGGGGGATCTTACAATGAGCAGTTCTTC.